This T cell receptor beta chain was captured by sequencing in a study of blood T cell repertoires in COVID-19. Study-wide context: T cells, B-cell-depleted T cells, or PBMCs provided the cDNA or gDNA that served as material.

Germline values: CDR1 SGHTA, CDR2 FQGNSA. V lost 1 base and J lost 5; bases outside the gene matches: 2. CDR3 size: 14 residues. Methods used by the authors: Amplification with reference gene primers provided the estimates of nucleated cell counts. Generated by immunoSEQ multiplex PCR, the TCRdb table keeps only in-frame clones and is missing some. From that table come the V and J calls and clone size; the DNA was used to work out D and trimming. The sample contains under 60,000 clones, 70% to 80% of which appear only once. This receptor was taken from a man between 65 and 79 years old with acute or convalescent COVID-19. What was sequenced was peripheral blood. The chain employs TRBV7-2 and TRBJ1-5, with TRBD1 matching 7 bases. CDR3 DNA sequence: TGTGCCAGCAGCTTAGGGCAGGGGGATCAGCCCCAGCATTTT. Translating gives CASSLGQGDQPQHF.